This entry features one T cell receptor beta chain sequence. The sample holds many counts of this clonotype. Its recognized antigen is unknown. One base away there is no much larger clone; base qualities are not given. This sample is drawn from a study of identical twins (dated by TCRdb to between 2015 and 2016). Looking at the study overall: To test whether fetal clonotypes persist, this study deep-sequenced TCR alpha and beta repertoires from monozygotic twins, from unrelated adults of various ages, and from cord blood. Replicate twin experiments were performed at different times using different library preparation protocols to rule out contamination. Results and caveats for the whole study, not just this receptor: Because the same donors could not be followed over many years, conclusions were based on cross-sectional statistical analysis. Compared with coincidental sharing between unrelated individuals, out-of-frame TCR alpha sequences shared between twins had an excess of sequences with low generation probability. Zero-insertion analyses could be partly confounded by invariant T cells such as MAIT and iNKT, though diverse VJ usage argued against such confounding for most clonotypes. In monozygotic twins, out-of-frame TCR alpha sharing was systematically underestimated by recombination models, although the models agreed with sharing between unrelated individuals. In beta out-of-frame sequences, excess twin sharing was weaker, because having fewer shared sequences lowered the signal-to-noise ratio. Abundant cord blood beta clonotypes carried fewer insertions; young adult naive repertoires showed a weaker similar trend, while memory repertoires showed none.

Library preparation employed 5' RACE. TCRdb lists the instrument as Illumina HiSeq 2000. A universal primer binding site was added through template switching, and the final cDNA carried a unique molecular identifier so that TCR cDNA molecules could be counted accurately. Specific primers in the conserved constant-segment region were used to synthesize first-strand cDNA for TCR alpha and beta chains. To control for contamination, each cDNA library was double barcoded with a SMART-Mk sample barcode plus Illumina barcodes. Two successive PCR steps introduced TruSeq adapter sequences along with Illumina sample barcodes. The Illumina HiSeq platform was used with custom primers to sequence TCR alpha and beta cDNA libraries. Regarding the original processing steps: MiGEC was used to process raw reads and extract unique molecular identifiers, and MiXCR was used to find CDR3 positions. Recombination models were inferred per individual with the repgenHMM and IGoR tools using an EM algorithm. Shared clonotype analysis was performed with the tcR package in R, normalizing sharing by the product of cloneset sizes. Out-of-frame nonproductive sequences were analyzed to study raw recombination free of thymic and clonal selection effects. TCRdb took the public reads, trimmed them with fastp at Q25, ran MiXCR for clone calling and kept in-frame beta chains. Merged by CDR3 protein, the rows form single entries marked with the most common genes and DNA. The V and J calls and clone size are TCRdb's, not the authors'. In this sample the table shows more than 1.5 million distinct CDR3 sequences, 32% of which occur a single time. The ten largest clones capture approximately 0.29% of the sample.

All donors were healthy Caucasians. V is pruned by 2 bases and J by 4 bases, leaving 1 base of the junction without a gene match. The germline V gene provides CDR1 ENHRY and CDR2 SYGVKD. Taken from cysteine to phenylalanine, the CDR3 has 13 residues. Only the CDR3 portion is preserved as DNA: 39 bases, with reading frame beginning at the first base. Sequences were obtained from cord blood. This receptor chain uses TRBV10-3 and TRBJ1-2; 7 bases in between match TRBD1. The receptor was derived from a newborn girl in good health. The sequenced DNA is TGTGCCATCAGTGAGGACAGGGTCTATGGCTACACCTTC. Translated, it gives CAISEDRVYGYTF.